These T cell receptor beta chains were read from a single sample in a study of blood T cell repertoires in COVID-19. Using immunoSEQ multiplex PCR, the repertoire was profiled, and TCRdb retains in-frame clones only, with some absent. The sample records 150,000 to 200,000 clones, 65% to 90% being singletons. What was sequenced was peripheral blood. The origin of the receptors is a man aged 60 to 69 with acute or convalescent COVID-19. Each CDR3 is given with its conserved first and last residue. D genes are given only for firm matches. The size of a clone is reported for some rows only, either as once, few or many, or as a class for expanded clones.

V gene	J gene	D gene	clone size	CDR3 protein	CDR3 DNA
TRBV5-1	TRBJ2-7	NA	once	CASSPWALNEQYF	TGCGCCAGCAGCCCCTGGGCCCTTAACGAGCAGTACTTC
TRBV7-3	TRBJ2-1	NA	NA	CASSPRERPYNEQFF	TGTGCCAGCAGCCCCCGGGAGAGGCCCTACAATGAGCAGTTCTTC
TRBV30	TRBJ1-2	NA	NA	CAWIKKGDRSYGYTF	TGTGCCTGGATCAAAAAGGGGGATCGAAGCTATGGCTACACCTTC
TRBV7-3	TRBJ1-2	NA	NA	CASSLTGAAANYGYTF	TGTGCCAGCAGCTTAACTGGGGCGGCTGCTAACTATGGCTACACCTTC
TRBV28	TRBJ1-5	NA	NA	CASSLIFGNQPQHF	TGTGCCAGCAGTTTAATCTTCGGCAATCAGCCCCAGCATTTT
TRBV19	TRBJ1-1	TRBD1	NA	CASRDPDRGGGGEAFF	TGTGCCAGTAGAGATCCAGACAGGGGAGGAGGAGGTGAAGCTTTCTTT
TRBV11-3	TRBJ2-2	TRBD2	NA	CASSLDRGGLVSTGELFF	TGTGCCAGCAGCTTAGATCGGGGGGGACTAGTGAGCACCGGGGAGCTGTTTTTT
TRBV10-3	TRBJ1-3	TRBD1	NA	CAIKTGFENTIYF	TGTGCCATCAAGACAGGGTTCGAAAACACCATATATTTT
TRBV28	TRBJ1-6	TRBD1	NA	CASSIDRARESPLHF	TGTGCCAGCAGCATAGACAGGGCAAGGGAGTCACCCCTCCACTTT
TRBV27	TRBJ2-5	NA	NA	CASSLSGGVETQYF	TGTGCCAGCAGTTTATCCGGTGGTGTGGAGACCCAGTACTTC
TRBV19	TRBJ1-5	NA	NA	CASSILVVVHSNQPQHF	TGTGCCAGTAGTATCCTCGTGGTGGTACATAGCAATCAGCCCCAGCATTTT
TRBV18	TRBJ1-6	NA	NA	CASSPSGRIRNSPLHF	TGTGCCAGCTCACCCTCGGGTAGAATACGGAATTCACCCCTCCACTTT
TRBV5-1	TRBJ1-2	NA	NA	CASSLAADYGYTF	TGCGCCAGCAGCTTGGCGGCGGATTATGGCTACACCTTC
TRBV3-1/TRBV3-2	TRBJ1-1	TRBD1	NA	CASSPGQAEAEAFF	TGTGCCAGCAGCCCCGGACAGGCCGAAGCTGAAGCTTTCTTT
TRBV5-4	TRBJ1-6	NA	NA	CASSPGQSSYNSPLHF	TGTGCCAGCAGCCCAGGACAGAGCTCCTATAATTCACCCCTCCACTTT
TRBV28	TRBJ2-7	NA	NA	CASGGASYEQYF	TGTGCCAGCGGGGGGGCCTCCTACGAGCAGTACTTC